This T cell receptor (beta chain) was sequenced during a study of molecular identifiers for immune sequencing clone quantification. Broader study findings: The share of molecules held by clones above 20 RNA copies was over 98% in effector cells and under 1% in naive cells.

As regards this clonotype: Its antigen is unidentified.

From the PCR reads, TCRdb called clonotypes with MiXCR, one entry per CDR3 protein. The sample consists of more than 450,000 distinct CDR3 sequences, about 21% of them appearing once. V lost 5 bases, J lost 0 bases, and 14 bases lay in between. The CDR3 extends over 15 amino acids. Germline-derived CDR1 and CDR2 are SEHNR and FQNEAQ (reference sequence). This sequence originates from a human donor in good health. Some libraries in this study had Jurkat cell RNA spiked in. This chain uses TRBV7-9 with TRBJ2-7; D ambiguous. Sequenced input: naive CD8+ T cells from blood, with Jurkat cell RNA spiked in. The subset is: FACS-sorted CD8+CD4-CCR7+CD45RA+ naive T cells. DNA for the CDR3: TGTGCCAGCAGCCCTCAGGTCCAGAGCTCCTACGAGCAGTACTTC. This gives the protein CASSPQVQSSYEQYF.